The 9 T cell receptor beta chains below come from one sample, sequenced in a study of CD8 T cells in ankylosing spondylitis. TCRdb processed the 5' RACE reads anew with MiXCR; each CDR3 protein has one entry. Among about 250,000 distinct CDR3 sequences listed, over 15% were seen once. Sequenced sample: blood, either unsorted or a sorted T cell fraction (not recorded which). The source is a male donor with ankylosing spondylitis or in good health (not recorded which).

There are many counts of this clonotype. One junction end does not reproduce the germline sequence, and a read error may be involved. The J gene is TRBJ2-2, the V gene TRBV29-1; tentatively, D is TRBD2 (7 bases). Per the germline V gene, CDR1 is SQVTM and CDR2 is ANQGSEA. The CDR3 length is 13 residues. In DNA, the CDR3 is TGCAGCGTTGAAGATTTTAAGGGGGGGGGGCTGTTTTTT. Residues: CSVEDFKGGGLFF.

This clonotype was observed a few times. This chain's CDR3 is CSVEDPRQYTEAFF. Written as DNA, the CDR3 is TGCAGCGTTGAGGACCCTAGGCAGTACACTGAAGCTTTCTTT. The rearrangement uses TRBV29-1 and TRBJ1-1, with D hard to call. Deletions cut 3 bases from V and 3 bases from J, with 14 bases between. Germline V gives CDR1 SQVTM, CDR2 ANQGSEA. The CDR3 extends over 14 amino acids.

The gene calls are TRBV3-1 and TRBJ2-5; 8 bases line up with TRBD1. CDR3 size: 14 residues. Germline V gives CDR1 LGHDT, CDR2 YNNKEL (reference sequence). Losses at the gene ends were 4 bases for V and 5 bases for J; bases not matched to a gene: 6. The CDR3 nucleotides read TGTGCCAGCAGCCTCAGGGGGCCGTTGGAGACCCAGTACTTC. Translated, it gives CASSLRGPLETQYF.

This clonotype was seen more than once but under ten times. The chain employs TRBV27 and TRBJ2-1; 7 bases agree with TRBD1. Germline assignment: CDR1 MNHEY and CDR2 SMNVEV (reference sequence). Losses at the gene ends were 2 bases for V and 5 bases for J; bases not matched to a gene: 3. This CDR3 spans 14 amino acids. This chain's CDR3 is CASSLDRAHNEQFF. The CDR3 DNA reads as TGTGCCAGCAGTTTAGACAGGGCTCACAATGAGCAGTTCTTC.

Here the CDR3 DNA reads TGCGCCAGCAGCCAAGAGGCTAGCGGGAGATCAGGGGAGACCCAGTACTTC. Residues: CASSQEASGRSGETQYF. V is TRBV4-3 and J is TRBJ2-5, with 10 bases matching TRBD2. The CDR3 is 17 residues long. Germline V lookup: CDR1 LGHNA, CDR2 YSLEER. Trimming at V came to 0 bases and at J to 5 bases, leaving 9 bases not matched to a gene.

At least ten counts were recorded for this clonotype. The chain employs TRBV29-1 and TRBJ2-1, with D possibly matching TRBD2 (5 bases). The ends were cut back, 1 base at V and 4 bases at J, with 11 bases in the middle. This CDR3 contains 14 residues. CDR1 and CDR2 from the germline V gene are SQVTM and ANQGSEA. The CDR3 DNA reads TGCAGCGTTGAAGGCCGGGGAGAATACAATGAGCAGTTCTTC. Protein: CSVEGRGEYNEQFF.

The V call is TRBV11-2, the J call TRBJ1-4, with D tentatively TRBD1 (5 bases). Germline CDR1 is SGHAT and CDR2 is FQNNGV. The CDR3 runs 14 residues. Trimming shortened V by 1 base and J by 8 bases, and 11 bases separated the two germline ends. The CDR3 DNA is TGTGCCAGCAGCTTAGCAGGGAGGAAAGAAAAACTGTTTTTT. Translating it yields CASSLAGRKEKLFF.

This clonotype was observed a handful of times. The chain links TRBV4-2 to TRBJ2-2, with 8 bases identical to TRBD1. V was clipped by 0 bases and J by 5 bases; unmatched bases: 14. This CDR3 spans 19 amino acids. Germline V lookup: CDR1 LGHNA, CDR2 YNFKEQ. CDR3 region: CASSQEFLLTGVWTGELFF. The DNA for the CDR3 is TGTGCCAGCAGCCAAGAGTTTTTGTTGACAGGGGTGTGGACCGGGGAGCTGTTTTTT.

This clonotype was picked up a small number of times. J is TRBJ2-7 and V is TRBV6-5; 8 bases line up with TRBD2. Trimming at V came to 2 bases and at J to 9 bases, leaving 15 bases not matched to a gene. This CDR3 spans 16 amino acids. The germline gives CDR1 MNHEY, CDR2 SVGAGI. This chain's CDR3 is CASSYTAVAGTSGQYF. The CDR3 DNA reads as TGTGCCAGCAGTTACACCGCTGTAGCGGGGACCTCGGGGCAGTACTTC.